The sequence of this T cell receptor (beta chain) was determined in a study of blood T cell repertoires in COVID-19. Across the whole study: Samples of COVID-19 (acute and convalescent) were obtained from the United States, Italy and Spain. In each case, the material was cDNA or gDNA derived from T cells, B-cell-depleted T cells, or PBMCs.

Trimming pared 4 bases from V and 1 base from J, leaving 13 bases between. Looked up from germline, CDR1 is SGDLS and CDR2 is YYNGEE. The CDR3 has 15 residues. In the original analysis: Estimated nucleated cell counts came from reference gene primer amplification. TCRdb keeps only in-frame clones here, not all; method: immunoSEQ multiplex PCR. V and J calls and clone size are given by that table; D and trimming were obtained from the DNA. This sample has fewer than 70,000 clones, with more than 65% found just once. This clone appeared a few times. The V call is TRBV9, the J call TRBJ2-3; TRBD2 might be the D (6 bases). Sequences were obtained from peripheral blood. This clonotype was sampled from a woman aged 55 to 70 with acute or convalescent COVID-19. CDR3 DNA sequence: TGTGCCAGCAGCTGGGGCTGGGAGGGCACAGATACGCAGTATTTT. This gives the protein CASSWGWEGTDTQYF.